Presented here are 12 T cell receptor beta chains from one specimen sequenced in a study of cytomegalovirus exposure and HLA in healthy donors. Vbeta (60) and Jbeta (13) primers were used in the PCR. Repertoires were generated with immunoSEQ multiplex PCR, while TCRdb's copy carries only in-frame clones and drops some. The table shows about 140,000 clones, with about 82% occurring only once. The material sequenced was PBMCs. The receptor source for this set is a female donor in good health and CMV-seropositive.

CDR3 coding DNA: TGCAGCGTTGAGTACAGGGGGCTTGGCTACACCTTC. As protein: CSVEYRGLGYTF. The V and J genes are TRBV29-1 and TRBJ1-2; 9 nucleotides align to TRBD1. V shed 3 bases, J shed 7 bases, and the junction held 3 bases outside the gene matches. This CDR3 is 12 amino acids long. CDR1 SQVTM and CDR2 ANQGSEA come from the germline V gene.

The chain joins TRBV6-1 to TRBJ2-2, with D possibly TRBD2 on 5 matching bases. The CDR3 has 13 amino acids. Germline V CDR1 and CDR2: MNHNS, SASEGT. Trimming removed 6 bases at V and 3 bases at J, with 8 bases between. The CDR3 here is CASRDSYTGELFF. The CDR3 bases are TGTGCCAGCAGGGACTCATACACCGGGGAGCTGTTTTTT.

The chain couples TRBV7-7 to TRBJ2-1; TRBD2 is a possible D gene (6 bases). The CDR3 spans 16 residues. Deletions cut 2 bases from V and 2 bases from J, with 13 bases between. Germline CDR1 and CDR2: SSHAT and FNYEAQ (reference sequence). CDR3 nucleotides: TGTGCCAGCAGCTTATCTGTGGCTAGCGCCTACAATGAGCAGTTCTTC. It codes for CASSLSVASAYNEQFF.

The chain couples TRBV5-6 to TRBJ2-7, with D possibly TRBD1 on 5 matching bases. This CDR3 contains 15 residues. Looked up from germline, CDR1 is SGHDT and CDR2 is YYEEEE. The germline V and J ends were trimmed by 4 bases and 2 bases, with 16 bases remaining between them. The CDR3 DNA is TGTGCCAGCAGCAACACCTTTGGGGCCGCCTACGAGCAGTACTTC. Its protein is CASSNTFGAAYEQYF.

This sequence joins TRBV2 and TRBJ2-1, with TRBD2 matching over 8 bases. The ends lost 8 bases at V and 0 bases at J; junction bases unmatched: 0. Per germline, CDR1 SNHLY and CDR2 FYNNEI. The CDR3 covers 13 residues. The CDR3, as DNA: TGTGCCAGCCGGGGGGGCTCCTACAATGAGCAGTTCTTC. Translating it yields CASRGGSYNEQFF.

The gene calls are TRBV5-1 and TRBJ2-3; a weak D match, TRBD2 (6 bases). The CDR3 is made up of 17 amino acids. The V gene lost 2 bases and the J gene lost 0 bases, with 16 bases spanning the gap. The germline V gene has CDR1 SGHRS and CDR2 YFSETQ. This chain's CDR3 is CASSLLQTGTSTDTQYF. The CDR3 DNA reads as TGCGCCAGCAGCTTATTACAGACCGGGACTAGCACAGATACGCAGTATTTT.

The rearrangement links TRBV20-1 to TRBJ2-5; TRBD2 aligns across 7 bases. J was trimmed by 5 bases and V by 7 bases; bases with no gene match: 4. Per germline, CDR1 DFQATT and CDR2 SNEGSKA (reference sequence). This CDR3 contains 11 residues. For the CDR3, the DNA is TGCAGTGTACGAGCGGGGGAGACCCAGTACTTC. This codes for CSVRAGETQYF.

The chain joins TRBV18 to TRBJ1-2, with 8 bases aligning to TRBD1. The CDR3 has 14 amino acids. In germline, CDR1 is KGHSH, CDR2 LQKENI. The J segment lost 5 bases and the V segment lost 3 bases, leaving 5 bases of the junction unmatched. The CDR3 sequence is CASSPQDRVYGYTF. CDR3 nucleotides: TGTGCCAGCTCACCCCAGGACAGGGTTTATGGCTACACCTTC. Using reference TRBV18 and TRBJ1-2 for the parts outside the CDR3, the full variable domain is NAGVMQNPRHLVRRRGQEARLRCSPMKGHSHVYWYRQLPEEGLKFMVYLQKENIIDESGMPKERFSAEFPKEGPSILRIQQVVRGDSAAYFCASSPQDRVYGYTFGSGTRLTVV.

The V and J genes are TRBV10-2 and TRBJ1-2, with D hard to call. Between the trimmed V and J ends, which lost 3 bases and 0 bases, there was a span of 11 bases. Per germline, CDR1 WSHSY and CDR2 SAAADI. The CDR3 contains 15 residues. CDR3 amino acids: CASSERQATNYGYTF. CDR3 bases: TGCGCCAGCAGTGAACGGCAGGCTACTAACTATGGCTACACCTTC.

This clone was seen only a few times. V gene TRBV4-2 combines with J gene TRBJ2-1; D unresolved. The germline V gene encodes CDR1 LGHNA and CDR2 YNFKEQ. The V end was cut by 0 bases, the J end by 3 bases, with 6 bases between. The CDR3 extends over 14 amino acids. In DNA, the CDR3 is TGTGCCAGCAGCCAAGAACCAGGCTACAATGAGCAGTTCTTC. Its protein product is CASSQEPGYNEQFF.

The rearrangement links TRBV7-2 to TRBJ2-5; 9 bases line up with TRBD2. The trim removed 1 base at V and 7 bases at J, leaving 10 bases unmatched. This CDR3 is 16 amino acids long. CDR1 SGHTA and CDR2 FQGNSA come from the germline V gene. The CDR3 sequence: CASSLDASGTSVTQYF. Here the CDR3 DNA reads TGTGCCAGCAGCTTAGACGCTAGCGGGACTAGTGTGACCCAGTACTTC.

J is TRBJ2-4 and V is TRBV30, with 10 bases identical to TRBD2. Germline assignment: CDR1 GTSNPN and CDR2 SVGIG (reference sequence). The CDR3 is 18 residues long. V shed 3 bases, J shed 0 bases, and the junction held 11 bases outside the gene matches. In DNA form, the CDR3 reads TGTGCCTGGAGCGCCTACCCCTCTAGCGGGAGAGCCAAAAACATTCAGTACTTC. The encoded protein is CAWSAYPSSGRAKNIQYF.